These T cell receptor beta chains were read from a single sample in a study of shared clonotypes between healthy human individuals. Assay used: immunoSEQ multiplex PCR; TCRdb lists only in-frame clones, some missing. Seen here are millions of clones, approximately 92% observed once, and the top ten hold 0.13% to 0.15%. The sample consisted of naive CD4+ T cells sorted from blood. These receptors were taken from a man aged 18 to 29 in good health. The CDR3 runs from the conserved cysteine through the conserved F or W. Each record gives: J gene, V gene, clone size, D gene, CDR3 protein, CDR3 DNA. D genes are given only for firm matches. Expanded clones are given a class, and other clones once, few, many or no size at all.

j_call: TRBJ2-7; v_call: TRBV5-8; clone_size: -; d_call: TRBD1; cdr3_aa: CASSLAGTGNFRSYEQYF; cdr3_nt: TGTGCCAGCAGCTTGGCCGGGACAGGGAATTTCCGTTCCTACGAGCAGTACTTC
j_call: TRBJ2-5; v_call: TRBV11-2; clone_size: -; d_call: -; cdr3_aa: CASSPRTPGRETQYF; cdr3_nt: TGTGCCAGCAGCCCGCGGACCCCAGGGAGGGAGACCCAGTACTTC
j_call: TRBJ2-2; v_call: TRBV9; clone_size: -; d_call: TRBD1; cdr3_aa: CASSVRQGYTGELFF; cdr3_nt: TGTGCCAGCAGCGTGAGACAGGGCTACACCGGGGAGCTGTTTTTT
j_call: TRBJ2-3; v_call: TRBV19; clone_size: -; d_call: TRBD1; cdr3_aa: CASFGTGEDTQYF; cdr3_nt: TGTGCCAGTTTCGGGACAGGGGAGGATACGCAGTATTTT
j_call: TRBJ1-3; v_call: TRBV6-1; clone_size: once; d_call: -; cdr3_aa: CASRDIRFSGNTIYF; cdr3_nt: TGTGCCAGCAGGGACATACGCTTCTCTGGAAACACCATATATTTT
j_call: TRBJ1-4; v_call: TRBV5-4; clone_size: -; d_call: -; cdr3_aa: CASSYDSRHEKLFF; cdr3_nt: TGTGCCAGCAGCTACGACTCGCGCCATGAAAAACTGTTTTTT
j_call: TRBJ2-3; v_call: TRBV5-1; clone_size: few; d_call: -; cdr3_aa: CASRPGLGTDTQYF; cdr3_nt: TGCGCCAGCAGGCCGGGACTCGGCACAGATACGCAGTATTTT
j_call: TRBJ1-2; v_call: TRBV10-1; clone_size: -; d_call: -; cdr3_aa: CASSESNGNGYTF; cdr3_nt: TGCGCCAGCAGTGAGTCGAATGGGAACGGCTACACCTTC
j_call: TRBJ2-1; v_call: TRBV5-1; clone_size: once; d_call: TRBD2; cdr3_aa: CASSSSLAGGLKGLHEQFF; cdr3_nt: TGCGCCAGCAGCTCCTCACTAGCGGGAGGGCTTAAGGGTCTCCATGAGCAGTTCTTC
j_call: TRBJ2-1; v_call: TRBV11-2; clone_size: -; d_call: -; cdr3_aa: CASSRAVYNEQFF; cdr3_nt: TGTGCCAGCAGCCGGGCAGTCTACAATGAGCAGTTCTTC
j_call: TRBJ2-1; v_call: TRBV7-6; clone_size: -; d_call: TRBD1; cdr3_aa: CASSLGQGNNEQFF; cdr3_nt: TGTGCCAGCAGCTTAGGACAGGGCAACAATGAGCAGTTCTTC
j_call: TRBJ2-1; v_call: TRBV6-5; clone_size: -; d_call: -; cdr3_aa: CASRLTGHSTNEQFF; cdr3_nt: TGTGCCAGCAGACTCACGGGTCACTCAACCAATGAGCAGTTCTTC
j_call: TRBJ1-2; v_call: TRBV23-1; clone_size: -; d_call: -; cdr3_aa: CASSPYGYTF; cdr3_nt: TGCGCCAGCAGCCCGTATGGCTACACCTTC
j_call: TRBJ2-3; v_call: TRBV18; clone_size: -; d_call: -; cdr3_aa: CASSPYLLRGTDTQYF; cdr3_nt: TGTGCCAGCTCACCATATCTTTTGCGGGGCACAGATACGCAGTATTTT
j_call: TRBJ1-2; v_call: TRBV2; clone_size: -; d_call: -; cdr3_aa: CASSESPQRANYGYTF; cdr3_nt: TGTGCCAGCAGTGAAAGCCCCCAGAGAGCTAACTATGGCTACACCTTC
j_call: TRBJ2-2; v_call: TRBV5-6; clone_size: -; d_call: -; cdr3_aa: CASSLGVRTGELFF; cdr3_nt: TGTGCCAGCAGCTTAGGGGTTCGCACCGGGGAGCTGTTTTTT
j_call: TRBJ1-2; v_call: TRBV19; clone_size: -; d_call: -; cdr3_aa: CATHVGYTF; cdr3_nt: TGTGCCACACACGTAGGCTACACCTTC
j_call: TRBJ1-5; v_call: TRBV6-1; clone_size: once; d_call: -; cdr3_aa: CANLRPGVGNQPQHF; cdr3_nt: TGTGCCAACCTGCGGCCGGGGGTGGGGAATCAGCCCCAGCATTTT
j_call: TRBJ2-5; v_call: TRBV2; clone_size: -; d_call: -; cdr3_aa: CASVKGMKETQYF; cdr3_nt: TGTGCCAGCGTGAAGGGAATGAAGGAGACCCAGTACTTC
j_call: TRBJ2-7; v_call: TRBV7-2; clone_size: -; d_call: TRBD1; cdr3_aa: CASSPGQGAYEQYF; cdr3_nt: TGTGCCAGCAGCCCGGGACAGGGGGCCTACGAGCAGTACTTC
j_call: TRBJ2-3; v_call: TRBV9; clone_size: few; d_call: -; cdr3_aa: CASSVLVTDTQYF; cdr3_nt: TGTGCCAGCAGCGTATTAGTCACAGATACGCAGTATTTT
j_call: TRBJ2-1; v_call: TRBV18; clone_size: -; d_call: -; cdr3_aa: CASLEGHSYNEQFF; cdr3_nt: TGTGCCAGCTTAGAGGGTCACTCCTACAATGAGCAGTTCTTC
j_call: TRBJ2-1; v_call: TRBV7-6; clone_size: -; d_call: -; cdr3_aa: CASSPRMEVNEQFF; cdr3_nt: TGTGCCAGCAGCCCCCGTATGGAAGTCAATGAGCAGTTCTTC
j_call: TRBJ1-4; v_call: TRBV18; clone_size: -; d_call: -; cdr3_aa: CASSPLRLNEKLFF; cdr3_nt: TGTGCCAGCTCACCACTGAGGCTTAATGAAAAACTGTTTTTT
j_call: TRBJ1-5; v_call: TRBV18; clone_size: -; d_call: -; cdr3_aa: CASSPPLQGPQHF; cdr3_nt: TGTGCCAGCTCACCACCCTTACAGGGGCCCCAGCATTTT
j_call: TRBJ2-5; v_call: TRBV5-1; clone_size: -; d_call: -; cdr3_aa: CASSLEAAKQETQYF; cdr3_nt: TGCGCCAGCAGCTTGGAAGCGGCCAAACAAGAGACCCAGTACTTC
j_call: TRBJ1-2; v_call: TRBV19; clone_size: -; d_call: -; cdr3_aa: CASSTPTGPNYGYTF; cdr3_nt: TGTGCCAGTAGTACCCCGACGGGGCCTAACTATGGCTACACCTTC
j_call: TRBJ1-2; v_call: TRBV6-6; clone_size: -; d_call: TRBD1; cdr3_aa: CASLGDRTILF; cdr3_nt: TGTGCCAGCCTGGGGGACAGGACGATTCTCTTC
j_call: TRBJ2-3; v_call: TRBV5-1; clone_size: -; d_call: TRBD1; cdr3_aa: CASSAGTGWADTQYF; cdr3_nt: TGCGCCAGCAGCGCCGGGACAGGGTGGGCAGATACGCAGTATTTT
j_call: TRBJ1-6; v_call: TRBV7-8; clone_size: -; d_call: -; cdr3_aa: CASILGSGSPLHF; cdr3_nt: TGTGCCAGCATCCTTGGCTCGGGTTCACCCCTCCACTTT
j_call: TRBJ2-7; v_call: TRBV5-1; clone_size: -; d_call: -; cdr3_aa: CASSPARTYEQYF; cdr3_nt: TGCGCCAGCAGCCCTGCCCGGACCTACGAGCAGTACTTC
j_call: TRBJ1-2; v_call: TRBV6-1; clone_size: -; d_call: -; cdr3_aa: CASSLDKNYGYTF; cdr3_nt: TGTGCCAGCAGCCTGGACAAGAACTATGGCTACACCTTC
j_call: TRBJ1-4; v_call: TRBV6-5; clone_size: -; d_call: -; cdr3_aa: CASSYSTGAAEKLFF; cdr3_nt: TGTGCCAGCAGTTACTCGACCGGCGCCGCCGAAAAACTGTTTTTT
j_call: TRBJ2-4; v_call: TRBV4-1; clone_size: -; d_call: TRBD2; cdr3_aa: CASSQTAGGADIQYF; cdr3_nt: TGCGCCAGCAGCCAAACAGCGGGAGGGGCGGACATTCAGTACTTC
j_call: TRBJ2-3; v_call: TRBV29-1; clone_size: -; d_call: -; cdr3_aa: CSVEEWTQRDTQYF; cdr3_nt: TGCAGCGTTGAGGAGTGGACTCAACGGGATACGCAGTATTTT
j_call: TRBJ1-6; v_call: TRBV11-2; clone_size: -; d_call: TRBD1; cdr3_aa: CASSPLDRVDNSPLHF; cdr3_nt: TGTGCCAGCAGCCCCTTAGACAGGGTCGATAATTCACCCCTCCACTTT
j_call: TRBJ1-2; v_call: TRBV6-6; clone_size: -; d_call: -; cdr3_aa: CASRKNQGYYGYTF; cdr3_nt: TGTGCCAGCAGAAAGAACCAGGGATACTATGGCTACACCTTC
j_call: TRBJ2-7; v_call: TRBV12-5; clone_size: -; d_call: -; cdr3_aa: CASGLGKKDQPSSYEQYF; cdr3_nt: TGTGCTAGTGGTTTGGGGAAAAAGGACCAGCCGTCCTCCTACGAGCAGTACTTC
j_call: TRBJ2-3; v_call: TRBV20-1; clone_size: -; d_call: -; cdr3_aa: CSALTLTTQYF; cdr3_nt: TGCAGTGCTTTGACCCTCACGACGCAGTATTTT
j_call: TRBJ2-7; v_call: TRBV11-2; clone_size: -; d_call: -; cdr3_aa: CASSSHPRGDPYEQYF; cdr3_nt: TGTGCCAGCAGCTCCCACCCTCGCGGGGACCCCTACGAGCAGTACTTC
j_call: TRBJ2-1; v_call: TRBV19; clone_size: -; d_call: -; cdr3_aa: CASSIRPGRNDEQFF; cdr3_nt: TGTGCCAGTAGTATACGACCTGGGCGAAACGATGAGCAGTTCTTC
j_call: TRBJ1-1; v_call: TRBV7-9; clone_size: -; d_call: -; cdr3_aa: CASSFGHTEAFF; cdr3_nt: TGTGCCAGCAGCTTCGGGCACACTGAAGCTTTCTTT
j_call: TRBJ1-5; v_call: TRBV7-2; clone_size: -; d_call: TRBD1; cdr3_aa: CASSAGTGSNGQPQHF; cdr3_nt: TGTGCCAGCAGCGCCGGGACAGGGAGCAATGGGCAGCCCCAGCATTTT
j_call: TRBJ2-7; v_call: TRBV19; clone_size: -; d_call: -; cdr3_aa: CASSPRTSPYVEQYF; cdr3_nt: TGTGCCAGTAGTCCGCGGACTTCTCCCTACGTCGAGCAGTACTTC
j_call: TRBJ2-1; v_call: TRBV7-9; clone_size: once; d_call: -; cdr3_aa: CASGGLDSANEQFF; cdr3_nt: TGTGCCAGCGGGGGCCTGGATAGCGCCAATGAGCAGTTCTTC
j_call: TRBJ2-3; v_call: TRBV6-5; clone_size: -; d_call: TRBD2; cdr3_aa: CASSPGGAGSDTQYF; cdr3_nt: TGTGCCAGCAGCCCCGGGGGGGCGGGATCAGATACGCAGTATTTT
j_call: TRBJ2-3; v_call: TRBV19; clone_size: once; d_call: -; cdr3_aa: CASSTGTGSADTQYF; cdr3_nt: TGTGCCAGTAGTACGGGGACTGGCAGCGCAGATACGCAGTATTTT
j_call: TRBJ2-7; v_call: TRBV5-4; clone_size: -; d_call: -; cdr3_aa: CASSPTQTSSYEQYF; cdr3_nt: TGTGCCAGCAGCCCAACCCAGACTAGCTCCTACGAGCAGTACTTC
j_call: TRBJ2-7; v_call: TRBV18; clone_size: -; d_call: -; cdr3_aa: CASSPSLQGGEQYF; cdr3_nt: TGTGCCAGCTCACCATCATTACAGGGAGGCGAGCAGTACTTC
j_call: TRBJ1-2; v_call: TRBV6-1; clone_size: -; d_call: -; cdr3_aa: CASTKQAIGNYGYTF; cdr3_nt: TGTGCCAGCACCAAACAGGCGATCGGTAACTATGGCTACACCTTC
j_call: TRBJ2-7; v_call: TRBV18; clone_size: -; d_call: TRBD1; cdr3_aa: CASSPGGTGRYEQYF; cdr3_nt: TGTGCCAGCTCACCGGGAGGGACAGGGCGCTACGAGCAGTACTTC
j_call: TRBJ1-1; v_call: TRBV25-1; clone_size: -; d_call: -; cdr3_aa: CASRVDTEAFF; cdr3_nt: TGTGCCAGCAGGGTGGACACTGAAGCTTTCTTT
j_call: TRBJ1-1; v_call: TRBV14; clone_size: -; d_call: TRBD1; cdr3_aa: CASSQEYRGRTEAFF; cdr3_nt: TGTGCCAGCAGCCAAGAATACAGGGGGAGGACTGAAGCTTTCTTT